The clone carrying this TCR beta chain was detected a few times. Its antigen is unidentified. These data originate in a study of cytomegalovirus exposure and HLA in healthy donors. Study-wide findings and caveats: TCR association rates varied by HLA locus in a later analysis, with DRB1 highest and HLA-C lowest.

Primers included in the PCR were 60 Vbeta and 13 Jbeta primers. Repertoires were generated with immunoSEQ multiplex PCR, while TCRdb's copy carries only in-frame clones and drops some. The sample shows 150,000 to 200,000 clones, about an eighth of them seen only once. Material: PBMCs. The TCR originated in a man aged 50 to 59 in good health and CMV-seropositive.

CDR3 protein: CASSLGQGAPDYGYTF. CDR3 bases: TGTGCCAGCAGCTTGGGACAGGGGGCGCCGGACTATGGCTACACCTTC. This chain joins TRBV5-8 and TRBJ1-2, with 10 bases that match TRBD1. The germline V gene encodes CDR1 SGHTS and CDR2 YDEGEE. V shed 0 bases and J 3 bases; nucleotides not matched to a gene: 5. This CDR3 is 16 amino acids long.